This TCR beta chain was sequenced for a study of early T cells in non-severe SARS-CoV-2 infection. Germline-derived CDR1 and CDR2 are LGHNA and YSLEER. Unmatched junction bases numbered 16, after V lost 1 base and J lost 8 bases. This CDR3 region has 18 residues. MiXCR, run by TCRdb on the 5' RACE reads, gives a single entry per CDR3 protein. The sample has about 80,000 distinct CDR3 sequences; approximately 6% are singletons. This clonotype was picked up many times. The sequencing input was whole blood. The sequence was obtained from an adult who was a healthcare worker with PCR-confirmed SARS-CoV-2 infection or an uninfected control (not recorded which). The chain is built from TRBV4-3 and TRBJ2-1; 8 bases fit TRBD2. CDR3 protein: CASSQGGSGEMGSDEQFF. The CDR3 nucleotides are TGCGCCAGCAGCCAAGGGGGTAGCGGGGAAATGGGGTCCGATGAGCAGTTCTTC.